This T cell receptor (beta chain) was obtained from a study of OX40 agonist ivuxolimab in advanced cancers. The method was immunoSEQ multiplex PCR; TCRdb's version includes in-frame clones alone and lacks a portion of them. Here the sample spans about 40,000 clones, 65% to 90% being singletons. Patients had blood sampled at baseline and again on cycle 4 day 1 and cycle 7 day 1. CDR1 and CDR2 (germline): SGHVS, FNYEAQ. V was cut by 5 bases and J by 4 bases, with 10 bases left in between. The CDR3 covers 13 residues. The sequence derives from an adult with an advanced solid tumor such as melanoma, head and neck, liver or kidney cancer. The sequencing used CD4+ or CD8+ T cells sorted from blood, collected in a trial of the OX40 agonist ivuxolimab. The chain combines TRBV7-6 with TRBJ2-3, with D possibly being TRBD2 (6 bases). The CDR3 region is CASSPGSPDTQYF. The CDR3 region has the DNA TGTGCCAGCAGCCCCGGGAGCCCAGATACGCAGTATTTT.